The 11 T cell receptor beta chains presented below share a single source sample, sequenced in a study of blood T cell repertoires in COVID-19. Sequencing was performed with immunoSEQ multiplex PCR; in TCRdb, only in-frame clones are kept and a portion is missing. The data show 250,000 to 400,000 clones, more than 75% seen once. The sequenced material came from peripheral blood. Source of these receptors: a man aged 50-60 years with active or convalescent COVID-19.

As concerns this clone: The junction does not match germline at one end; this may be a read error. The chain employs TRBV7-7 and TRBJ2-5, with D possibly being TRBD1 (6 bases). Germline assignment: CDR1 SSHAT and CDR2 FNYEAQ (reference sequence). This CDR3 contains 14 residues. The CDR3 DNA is TGTGCTAGCAGCTTGGGGGCCCCGCCAGAGACCCAGTACTTC. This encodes CASSLGAPPETQYF.

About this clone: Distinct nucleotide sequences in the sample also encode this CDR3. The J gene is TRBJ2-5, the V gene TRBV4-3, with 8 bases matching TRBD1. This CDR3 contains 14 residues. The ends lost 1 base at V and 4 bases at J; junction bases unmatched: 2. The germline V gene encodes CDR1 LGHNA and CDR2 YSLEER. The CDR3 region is CASSQGQGAETQYF. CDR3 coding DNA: TGCGCCAGCAGCCAAGGGCAGGGGGCAGAGACCCAGTACTTC.

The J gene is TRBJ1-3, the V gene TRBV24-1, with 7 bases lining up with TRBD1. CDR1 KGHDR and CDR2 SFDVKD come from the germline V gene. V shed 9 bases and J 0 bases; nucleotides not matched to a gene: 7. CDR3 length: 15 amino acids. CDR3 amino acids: CATSPGQSSGNTIYF. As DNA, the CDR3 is TGTGCCACCTCACCGGGACAGAGCTCTGGAAACACCATATATTTT.

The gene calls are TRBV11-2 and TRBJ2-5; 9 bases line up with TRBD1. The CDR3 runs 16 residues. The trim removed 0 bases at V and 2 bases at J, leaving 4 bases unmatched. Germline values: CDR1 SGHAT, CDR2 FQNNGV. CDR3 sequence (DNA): TGTGCCAGCAGCTTAGATCTGGGACAGGGACAAGAGACCCAGTACTTC. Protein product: CASSLDLGQGQETQYF.

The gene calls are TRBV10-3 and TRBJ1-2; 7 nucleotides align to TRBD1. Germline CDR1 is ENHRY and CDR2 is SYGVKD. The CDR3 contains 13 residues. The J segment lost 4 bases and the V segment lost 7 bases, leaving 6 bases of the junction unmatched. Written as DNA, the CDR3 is TGTGCCATCACGGACAGGATAAGCTATGGCTACACCTTC. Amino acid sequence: CAITDRISYGYTF.

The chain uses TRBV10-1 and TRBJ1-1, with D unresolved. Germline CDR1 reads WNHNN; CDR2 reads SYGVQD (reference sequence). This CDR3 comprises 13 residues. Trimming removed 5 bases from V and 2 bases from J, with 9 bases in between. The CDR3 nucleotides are TGCGCCAGCAGTCTGACATTTAACACTGAAGCTTTCTTT. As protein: CASSLTFNTEAFF.

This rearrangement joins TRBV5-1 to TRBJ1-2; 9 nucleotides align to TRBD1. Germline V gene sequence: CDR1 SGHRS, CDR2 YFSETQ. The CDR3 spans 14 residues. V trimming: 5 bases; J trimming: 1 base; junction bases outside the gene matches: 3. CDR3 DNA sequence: TGCGCCAGCAGTCCGGGACAGGGTAACTATGGCTACACCTTC. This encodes CASSPGQGNYGYTF.

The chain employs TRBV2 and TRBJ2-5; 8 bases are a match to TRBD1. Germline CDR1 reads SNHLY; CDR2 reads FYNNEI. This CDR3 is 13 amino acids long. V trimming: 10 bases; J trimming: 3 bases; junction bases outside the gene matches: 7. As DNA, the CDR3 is TGTGCCACCAGACAGGGGACGAAAGAGACCCAGTACTTC. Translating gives CATRQGTKETQYF.

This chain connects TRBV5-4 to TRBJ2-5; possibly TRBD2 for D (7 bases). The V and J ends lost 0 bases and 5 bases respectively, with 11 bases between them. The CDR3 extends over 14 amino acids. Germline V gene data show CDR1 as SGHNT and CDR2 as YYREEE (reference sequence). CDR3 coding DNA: TGTGCCAGCAGCTTGGCGGGGGGCGAGGAGACCCAGTACTTC. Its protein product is CASSLAGGEETQYF.

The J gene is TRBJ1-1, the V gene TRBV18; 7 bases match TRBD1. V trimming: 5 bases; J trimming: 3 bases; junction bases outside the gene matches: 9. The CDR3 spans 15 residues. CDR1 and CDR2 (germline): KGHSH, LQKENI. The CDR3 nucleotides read TGTGCCAGCTCATCAACACAGGGGTCGGACACTGAAGCTTTCTTT. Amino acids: CASSSTQGSDTEAFF. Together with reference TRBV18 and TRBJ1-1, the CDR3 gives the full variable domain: NAGVMQNPRHLVRRRGQEARLRCSPMKGHSHVYWYRQLPEEGLKFMVYLQKENIIDESGMPKERFSAEFPKEGPSILRIQQVVRGDSAAYFCASSSTQGSDTEAFFGQGTRLTVV.

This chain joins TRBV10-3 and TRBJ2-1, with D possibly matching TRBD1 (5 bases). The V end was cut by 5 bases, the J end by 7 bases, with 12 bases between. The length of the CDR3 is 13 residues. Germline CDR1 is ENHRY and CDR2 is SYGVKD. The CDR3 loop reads CAISWGSSNEQFF. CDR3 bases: TGTGCCATCAGTTGGGGCAGTTCGAATGAGCAGTTCTTC.